This is a list of T cell receptor beta chains from one sample in a study of shared clonotypes between healthy human individuals. TCRdb's copy holds only in-frame clones and misses some; the assay was immunoSEQ multiplex PCR. The repertoire holds around 720,000 clones, with less than 80% as singletons. The sequencing sample was made of memory CD4+ T cells sorted from blood. The receptors stem from a woman aged 25 to 39 in good health. Both conserved end residues are part of each CDR3. Fields, in order: CDR3 length, D gene, J gene, V gene, clone size, CDR3 DNA, CDR3 protein. The D gene is left open where the match is weak. Only some rows state a clone size, as once, few, many or a class for expanded clones.

cdr3_length: 16; d_call: TRBD2; j_call: TRBJ2-5; v_call: TRBV10-2; clone_size: NA; cdr3_nt: TGCGCCAGCAGTGAAAATTTAGCGGGAGTGGTGCCGACCCAGTACTTC; cdr3_aa: CASSENLAGVVPTQYF
cdr3_length: 15; d_call: NA; j_call: TRBJ2-7; v_call: TRBV27; clone_size: NA; cdr3_nt: TGTGCCAGCAGTTTATCGGCAGGGGAGTCCTACGAGCAGTACTTC; cdr3_aa: CASSLSAGESYEQYF
cdr3_length: 17; d_call: NA; j_call: TRBJ2-7; v_call: TRBV7-9; clone_size: NA; cdr3_nt: TGTGCCAGCAGCTTAGGGGTTTATAGCGGAGACTCCTACGAGCAGTACTTC; cdr3_aa: CASSLGVYSGDSYEQYF
cdr3_length: 14; d_call: NA; j_call: TRBJ1-5; v_call: TRBV19; clone_size: few; cdr3_nt: TGTGCCAGCCAGCGGACGTATAGCAATCAGCCCCAGCATTTT; cdr3_aa: CASQRTYSNQPQHF
cdr3_length: 15; d_call: TRBD1; j_call: TRBJ2-5; v_call: TRBV25-1; clone_size: NA; cdr3_nt: TGTGCCAGCAGTGATAGCGGAGACAGGGGAGAGACCCAGTACTTC; cdr3_aa: CASSDSGDRGETQYF
cdr3_length: 16; d_call: NA; j_call: TRBJ2-2; v_call: TRBV11-2; clone_size: NA; cdr3_nt: TGTGCCAGCAGCTTAGAGCAGCCAGGGAACACCGGGGAGCTGTTTTTT; cdr3_aa: CASSLEQPGNTGELFF
cdr3_length: 15; d_call: NA; j_call: TRBJ2-1; v_call: TRBV2; clone_size: NA; cdr3_nt: TGTGCCAGCAGTGAGGCGGACCTCGGGGCGGGTGAGCAGTTCTTC; cdr3_aa: CASSEADLGAGEQFF
cdr3_length: 12; d_call: NA; j_call: TRBJ2-7; v_call: TRBV18; clone_size: NA; cdr3_nt: TGTGCCAGCTCACCACACAGCTACGAGCAGTACTTC; cdr3_aa: CASSPHSYEQYF
cdr3_length: 13; d_call: NA; j_call: TRBJ2-3; v_call: TRBV28; clone_size: NA; cdr3_nt: TGTGCCAGCCGGCCGGCTAGCACAGATACGCAGTATTTT; cdr3_aa: CASRPASTDTQYF
cdr3_length: 14; d_call: NA; j_call: TRBJ2-1; v_call: TRBV27; clone_size: NA; cdr3_nt: TGTGCCAGCAGACTGGGGGATTCGAGTAATGAGCAGTTCTTC; cdr3_aa: CASRLGDSSNEQFF
cdr3_length: 15; d_call: NA; j_call: TRBJ2-3; v_call: TRBV7-9; clone_size: NA; cdr3_nt: TGTGCCAGCAGCAGGACACTCCTCAACACAGATACGCAGTATTTT; cdr3_aa: CASSRTLLNTDTQYF
cdr3_length: 15; d_call: NA; j_call: TRBJ2-7; v_call: TRBV28; clone_size: NA; cdr3_nt: TGTGCCAGCCAAGGTGCGGCGGAAAGCTCCTACGAGCAGTACTTC; cdr3_aa: CASQGAAESSYEQYF
cdr3_length: 14; d_call: NA; j_call: TRBJ1-2; v_call: TRBV19; clone_size: NA; cdr3_nt: TGTGCCAGTAGTATAGTTCATGAAACTAATGGCTACACCTTC; cdr3_aa: CASSIVHETNGYTF
cdr3_length: 16; d_call: NA; j_call: TRBJ2-5; v_call: TRBV7-2; clone_size: few; cdr3_nt: TGTGCCAGCAGCTTAGCTCGCAGTAACTTACAAGAGACCCAGTACTTC; cdr3_aa: CASSLARSNLQETQYF
cdr3_length: 13; d_call: NA; j_call: TRBJ1-4; v_call: TRBV6-5; clone_size: NA; cdr3_nt: TGTGCCAGCAGCGAAACCGGACAGTTAAAACTGTTTTTT; cdr3_aa: CASSETGQLKLFF
cdr3_length: 12; d_call: NA; j_call: TRBJ2-7; v_call: TRBV6-1; clone_size: NA; cdr3_nt: TGTGCCACCGGTGGCCCTCCTGGGGAGCAGTACTTC; cdr3_aa: CATGGPPGEQYF
cdr3_length: 15; d_call: TRBD1; j_call: TRBJ2-5; v_call: TRBV11-3; clone_size: NA; cdr3_nt: TGTGCCAGCAGCTTAGATGCAGGGGGCCGAGAGACCCAGTACTTC; cdr3_aa: CASSLDAGGRETQYF
cdr3_length: 14; d_call: TRBD1; j_call: TRBJ1-2; v_call: TRBV6-1; clone_size: NA; cdr3_nt: TGTGCCAGCAGGGAGACAGGGACGGGTAATGGCTACACCTTC; cdr3_aa: CASRETGTGNGYTF
cdr3_length: 13; d_call: TRBD1; j_call: TRBJ1-1; v_call: TRBV10-2; clone_size: NA; cdr3_nt: TGCGCCAGCAGGGGGACAGTGAACACTGAAGCTTTCTTT; cdr3_aa: CASRGTVNTEAFF
cdr3_length: 17; d_call: NA; j_call: TRBJ1-1; v_call: TRBV5-1; clone_size: NA; cdr3_nt: TGCGCCAGCAGCTTGGGTGGTGCAGGGATTATGAACACTGAAGCTTTCTTT; cdr3_aa: CASSLGGAGIMNTEAFF